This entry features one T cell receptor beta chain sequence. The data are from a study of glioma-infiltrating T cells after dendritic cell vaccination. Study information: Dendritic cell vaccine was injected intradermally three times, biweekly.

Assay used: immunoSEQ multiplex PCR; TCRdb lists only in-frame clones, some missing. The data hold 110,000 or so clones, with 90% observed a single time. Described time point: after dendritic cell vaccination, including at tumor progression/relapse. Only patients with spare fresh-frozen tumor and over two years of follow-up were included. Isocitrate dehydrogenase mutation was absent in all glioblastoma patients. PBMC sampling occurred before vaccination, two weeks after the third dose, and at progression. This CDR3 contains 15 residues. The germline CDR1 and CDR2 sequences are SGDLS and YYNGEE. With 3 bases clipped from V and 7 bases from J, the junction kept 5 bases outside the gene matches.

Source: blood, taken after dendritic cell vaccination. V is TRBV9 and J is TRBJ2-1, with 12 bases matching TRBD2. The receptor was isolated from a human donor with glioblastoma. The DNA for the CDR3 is TGTGCCAGCAGCGCCACTAGCGGGGGGCCGAATGAGCAGTTCTTC. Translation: CASSATSGGPNEQFF.